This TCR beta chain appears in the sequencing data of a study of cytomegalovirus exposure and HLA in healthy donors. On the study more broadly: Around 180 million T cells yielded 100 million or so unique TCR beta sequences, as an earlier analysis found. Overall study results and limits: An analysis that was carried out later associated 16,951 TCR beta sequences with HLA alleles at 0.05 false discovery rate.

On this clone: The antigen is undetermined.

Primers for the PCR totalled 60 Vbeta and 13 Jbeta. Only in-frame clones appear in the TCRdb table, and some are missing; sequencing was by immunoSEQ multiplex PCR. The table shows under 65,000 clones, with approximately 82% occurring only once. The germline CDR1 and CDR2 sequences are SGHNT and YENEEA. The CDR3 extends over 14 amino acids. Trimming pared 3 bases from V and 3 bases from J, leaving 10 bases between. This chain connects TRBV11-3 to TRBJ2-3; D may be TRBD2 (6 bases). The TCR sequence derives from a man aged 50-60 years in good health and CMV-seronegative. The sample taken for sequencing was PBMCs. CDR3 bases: TGTGCCAGCAGCTTGGGGGGTCGGACAGATACGCAGTATTTT. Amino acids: CASSLGGRTDTQYF.